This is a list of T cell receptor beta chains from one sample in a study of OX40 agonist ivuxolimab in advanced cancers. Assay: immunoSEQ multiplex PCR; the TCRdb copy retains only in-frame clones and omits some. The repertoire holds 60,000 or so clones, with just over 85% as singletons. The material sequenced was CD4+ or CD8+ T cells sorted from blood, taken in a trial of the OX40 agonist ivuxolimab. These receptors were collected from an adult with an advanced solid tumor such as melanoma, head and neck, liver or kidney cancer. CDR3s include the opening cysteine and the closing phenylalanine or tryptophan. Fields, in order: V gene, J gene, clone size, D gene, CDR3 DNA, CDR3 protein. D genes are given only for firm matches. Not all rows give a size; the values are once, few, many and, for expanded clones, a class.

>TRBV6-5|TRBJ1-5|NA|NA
TGTGCCAGCAGCTGGGACAATGAACAGCCCCAGCATTTT
CASSWDNEQPQHF
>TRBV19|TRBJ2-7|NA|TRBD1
TGTGCCAGTAGTATTCTCGGACAGGGGTCCTACGAGCAGTACTTC
CASSILGQGSYEQYF
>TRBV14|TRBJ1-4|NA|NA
TGTGCCAGCAGCCAAGAGCCAGGCTCAACTAATGAAAAACTGTTTTTT
CASSQEPGSTNEKLFF
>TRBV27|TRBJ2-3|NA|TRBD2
TGTGCCAGCAGTTTGAGGCGGGGGGGCGCAGATACGCAGTATTTT
CASSLRRGGADTQYF
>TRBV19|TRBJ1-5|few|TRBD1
TGTGCCAGTAGGATAGACAGGGGTAGTCAGCCCCAGCATTTT
CASRIDRGSQPQHF
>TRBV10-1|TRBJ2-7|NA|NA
TGCGCCAGCAGTGAGGACAGGTCCTACGAGCAGTACTTC
CASSEDRSYEQYF
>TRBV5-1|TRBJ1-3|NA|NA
TGCGCCAGCAGCGTCCAGGGGAATGGAAACACCATATATTTT
CASSVQGNGNTIYF
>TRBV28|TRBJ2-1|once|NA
TGTGCCGCCAACCCCGCAGTAAACTACAATGAGCAGTTCTTC
CAANPAVNYNEQFF
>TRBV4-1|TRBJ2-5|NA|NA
TGCGCCAGCAGCCAAGATGGGAGTGAGGGGGAGACCCAGTACTTC
CASSQDGSEGETQYF
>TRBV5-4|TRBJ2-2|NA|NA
TGTGCCAGCAGCCAAGACACCGGGGAGCTGTTTTTT
CASSQDTGELFF
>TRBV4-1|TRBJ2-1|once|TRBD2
TGCGCCAGCAGCCAGACTAGCGGGAACTCCTACAATGAGCAGTTCTTC
CASSQTSGNSYNEQFF
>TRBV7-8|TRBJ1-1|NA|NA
TGTGCCAGCAGCCCGGCGACAGTGAACACTGAAGCTTTCTTT
CASSPATVNTEAFF
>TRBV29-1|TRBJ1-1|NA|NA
TGCAGCGGGCGGACGGCGAACACTGAAGCTTTCTTT
CSGRTANTEAFF
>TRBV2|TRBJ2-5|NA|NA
TGTGCCAGCAGTGATGTCTGGGGAGGAGAGACCCAGTACTTC
CASSDVWGGETQYF
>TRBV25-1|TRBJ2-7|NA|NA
TGTGCCAGCAGGGGCACGAGCTCCTACGAGCAGTACTTC
CASRGTSSYEQYF
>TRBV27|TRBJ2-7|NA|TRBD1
TGTGCCAGCAGGACTCTAAGACAGGGTTACGAGCAGTACTTC
CASRTLRQGYEQYF
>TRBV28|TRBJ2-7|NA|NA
TGTGCCAGCAGTCGAAGATACGGGCAGTACTTC
CASSRRYGQYF
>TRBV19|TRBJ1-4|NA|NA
TGTGCCAGTAGTATTTTGGGACGCCGTGGAATTGCAACTAATGAAAAACTGTTTTTT
CASSILGRRGIATNEKLFF
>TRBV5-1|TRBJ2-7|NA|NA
TGCGCCAGCAGCATGGACGGGCCCTCCTACGAGCAGTACTTC
CASSMDGPSYEQYF
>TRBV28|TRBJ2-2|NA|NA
TGTGCCAGCGGGAGCGGAAACACCGGGGAGCTGTTTTTT
CASGSGNTGELFF
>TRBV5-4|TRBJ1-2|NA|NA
TGTGCCAGCAGCCTTGACAGGACCTGGGGCTACACCTTC
CASSLDRTWGYTF
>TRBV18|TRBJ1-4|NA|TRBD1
TGTGCCAGCTCACCAAGGAGACAGGGGGCTTTCTCCTCAACTAATGAAAAACTGTTTTTT
CASSPRRQGAFSSTNEKLFF
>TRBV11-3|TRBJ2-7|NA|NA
TGTGCCAGCAGCCGCGGAGGGGGCCCCTCTGGGGAGCAGTACTTC
CASSRGGGPSGEQYF
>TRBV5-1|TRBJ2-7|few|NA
TGCGCCAGCAGCCCGCAGGAGGGGCGCTACGAGCAGTACTTC
CASSPQEGRYEQYF
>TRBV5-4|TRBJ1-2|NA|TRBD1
TGTGCCAGCAGTTTTGTCCCGGGACAGGGATTGGGCTACACCTTC
CASSFVPGQGLGYTF